This TCR beta chain was sequenced during a study of T cells after posttransplantation cyclophosphamide (dated by TCRdb to the mid-2010s). Describing the broader study: T cell repertoire reconstitution was tracked by TRB sequencing after myeloablative bone marrow transplantation in which posttransplantation cyclophosphamide was used as GVHD prophylaxis. Antigen receptor sequencing covered samples from roughly 40 PTCy-treated patients and some 15 of their related bone marrow donors. TRB sequencing was performed on blood from all 35 or so PTCy patients with 1-year posttransplant specimens. In 3 patients, up to about 3 additional blood samples taken between 2 and 5.2 years after transplant also underwent TRB sequencing, as did pretransplant blood from a handful of patients. Because TRA and TRB clonality were tightly correlated in roughly 10 samples, subsequent TCR analyses were focused on TRB only. Public TRB sequences were searched against a database of over 3,000 sequences associated with responses to pathogens, tumor antigens, self-antigens and alloantigens.

Summary of the overall study and its limitations: Across the 45 to 55 patients, TRB clonality was highly associated with recipient CMV seropositivity and CMV reactivation, and diversity with PTCy was similar to that in the CNI/methotrexate controls. The TRB repertoires of T cells infiltrating skin or GI tract showed only limited overlap with the TRB repertoires of T cells in blood. Donor-recipient similarity was low at 1-2 months but increased during the first year, and donor CD8+ memory clones often dominated later blood repertoires.

TRB sequencing was run on genomic DNA with either the immunoSEQ assay at survey resolution or the hsTCRB kit. For the original study's pipeline: The immunoSEQ software handled the initial read processing, while the LymphoSeq R package was used for the repertoire analyses. For each TRB dataset, clonality was calculated as 1 minus normalized Shannon entropy, and the Gini coefficient was computed as well. Phenotypes of unsorted samples were inferred by mapping TRB sequences from sorted subsets of the recipient or donor onto the same recipient's unsorted samples. TCRdb re-hosts the immuneACCESS table, in-frame sequences only. Its copies lack some clones; in the studies checked, an unresolved V gene accounts for under half of them, and the cause for the rest is not known. V and J calls and clone size are as listed in that table; D and trimming were resolved from the DNA. This sample shows about 34,000 clones, and none of them turns up only once. 6% to 8.5% of the sample goes to the ten largest clones.

Related bone marrow donors provided peripheral blood samples on the day of marrow donation. Peripheral blood and bone marrow mononuclear cells were isolated by Ficoll-Hypaque density centrifugation and cryopreserved. The cysteine opens and the phenylalanine closes a CDR3 of 14 amino acids. Only CDR3 DNA remains: 42 bases, in frame from the first base. V lost 4 bases and J lost 8 bases; the stretch between them is 15 bases long. From the germline V gene, CDR1 is SGHVS and CDR2 is FNYEAQ. This clone occurred many times. There is no known antigen for this receptor. Base quality data are lacking; no much larger clone is found one base away.

The sequencing input was PBMCs. This sequence was found in a woman in her fifties or sixties in good health and a related stem cell transplant donor. The sequence is built from TRBV7-6 and TRBJ2-1, with a weak D call of TRBD2 (7 bases match). The CDR3 loop reads CASSSLGGRDEQFF. The sequence in DNA is TGTGCCAGCAGCTCCTTGGGGGGGCGGGATGAGCAGTTCTTC. With all but the CDR3 taken from the reference TRBV7-6 and TRBJ2-1 genes, the full variable domain is: GAGVSQSPRYKVTKRGQDVALRCDPISGHVSLYWYRQALGQGPEFLTYFNYEAQQDKSGLPNDRFSAERPEGSISTLTIQRTEQRDSAMYRCASSSLGGRDEQFFGPGTRLTVL.